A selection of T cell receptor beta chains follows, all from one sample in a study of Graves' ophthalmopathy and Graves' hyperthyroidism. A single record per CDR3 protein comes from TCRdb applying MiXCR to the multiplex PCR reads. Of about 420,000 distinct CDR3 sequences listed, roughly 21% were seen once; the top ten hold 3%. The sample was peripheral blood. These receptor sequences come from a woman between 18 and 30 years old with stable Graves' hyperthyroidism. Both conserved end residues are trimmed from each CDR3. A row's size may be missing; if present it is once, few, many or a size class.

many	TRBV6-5	ASSYLAGAYEQY
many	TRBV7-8	ASRMTIGQGASSGRSGYEQY
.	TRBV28	ASTHRDKAKNIQY
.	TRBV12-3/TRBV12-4	ASSFGGGEAF
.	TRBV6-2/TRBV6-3	ASSYAGHRLAGGYEQY
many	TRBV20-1	SANGQGILTF
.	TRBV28	ASSDTFSYEPY
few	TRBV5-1	ASSLAAGTGNTIY
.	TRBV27	ASSLSSGFGTEDF
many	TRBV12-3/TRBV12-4	ASAAGASSYEQY
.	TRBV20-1	SARGGTGDLYGYT
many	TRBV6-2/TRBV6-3	ASTPTPSYDEQY
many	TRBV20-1	SATRLAAAVETQY
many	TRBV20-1	SARGDRGGSGYT
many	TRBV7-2	ASSLGGFDEQY